Below, one T cell receptor beta chain is given with its context. A much larger clone sits a single nucleotide away, making a read error possible. The CDR3 contains 13 residues. The germline V gene encodes CDR1 SGDLS and CDR2 YYNGEE. Trimming took off 0 bases at V and 4 bases at J, with 7 bases between the two ends. Time point meaning: patch test 1, 2 weeks after DPC sensitization. Indicated treatment: therapeutic diphenylcyclopropenone sensitization with weekly scalp DPC. The data originate from a study of human T cells and chemical hapten exposure. Overall study context: Each week of the roughly 23-week study, patients had diphenylcyclopropenone applied to the scalp. Alopecia areata, totalis or universalis affected patients who were mostly female.

Individual cDNA molecules each carried unique molecular identifiers attached by the library. TCRdb re-called the RACE reads through MiXCR, storing one row per CDR3 protein. The sample has some 380,000 distinct CDR3 sequences, about 4.4% seen once. This sequence was found in a woman between 50 and 59 years old with alopecia areata. Some clones in this sample may be carry-over from other donors' samples. Sequencing used whole blood, obtained in connection with sensitization to the hapten diphenylcyclopropenone (DPC). The V call is TRBV9, the J call TRBJ2-5; the D is unclear. The CDR3 DNA is TGTGCCAGCAGCGTAGTCCCGCTAGAGACCCAGTACTTC. Amino acids: CASSVVPLETQYF.